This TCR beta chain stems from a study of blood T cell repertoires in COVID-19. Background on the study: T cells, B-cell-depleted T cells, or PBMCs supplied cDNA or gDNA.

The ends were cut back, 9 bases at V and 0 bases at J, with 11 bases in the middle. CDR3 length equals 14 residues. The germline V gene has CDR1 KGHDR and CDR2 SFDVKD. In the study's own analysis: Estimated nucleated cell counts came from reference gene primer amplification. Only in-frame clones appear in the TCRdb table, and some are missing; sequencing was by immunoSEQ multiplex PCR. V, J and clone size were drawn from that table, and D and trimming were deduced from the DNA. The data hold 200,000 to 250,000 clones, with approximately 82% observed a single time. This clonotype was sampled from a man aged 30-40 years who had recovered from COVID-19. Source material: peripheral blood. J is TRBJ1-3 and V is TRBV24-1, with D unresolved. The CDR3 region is CATYHWSSGNTIYF. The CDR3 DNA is TGTGCCACCTATCATTGGAGCTCTGGAAACACCATATATTTT.